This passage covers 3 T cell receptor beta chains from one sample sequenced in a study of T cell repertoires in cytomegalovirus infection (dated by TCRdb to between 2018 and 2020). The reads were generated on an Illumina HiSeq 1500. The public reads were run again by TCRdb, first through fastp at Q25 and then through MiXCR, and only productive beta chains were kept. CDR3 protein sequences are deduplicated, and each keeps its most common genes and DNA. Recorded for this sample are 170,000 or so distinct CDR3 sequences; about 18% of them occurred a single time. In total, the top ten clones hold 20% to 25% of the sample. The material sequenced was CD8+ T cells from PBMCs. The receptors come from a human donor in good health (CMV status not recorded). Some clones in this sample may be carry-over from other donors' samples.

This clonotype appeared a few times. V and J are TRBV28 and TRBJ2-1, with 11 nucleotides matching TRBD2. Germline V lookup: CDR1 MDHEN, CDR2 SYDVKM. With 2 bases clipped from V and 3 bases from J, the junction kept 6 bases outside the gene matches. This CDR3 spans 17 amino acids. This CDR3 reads CASSLRVAGGSYNEQFF. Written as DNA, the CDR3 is TGTGCCAGCAGTTTAAGAGTAGCGGGGGGGAGCTACAATGAGCAGTTCTTC.

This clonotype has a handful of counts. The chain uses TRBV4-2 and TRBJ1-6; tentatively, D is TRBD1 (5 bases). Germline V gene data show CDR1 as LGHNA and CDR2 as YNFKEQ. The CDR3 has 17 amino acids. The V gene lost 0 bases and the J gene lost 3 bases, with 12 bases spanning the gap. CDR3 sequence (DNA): TGTGCCAGCAGCCAAGAGGGGCCGTCGGGCTATAATTCACCCCTCCACTTT. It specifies CASSQEGPSGYNSPLHF.

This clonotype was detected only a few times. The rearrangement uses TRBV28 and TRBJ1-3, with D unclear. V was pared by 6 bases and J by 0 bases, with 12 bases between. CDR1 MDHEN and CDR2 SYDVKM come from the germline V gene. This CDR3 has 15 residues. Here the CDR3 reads CASSLTRSSGNTIYF. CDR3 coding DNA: TGTGCCAGCAGCTTGACGCGAAGCTCTGGAAACACCATATATTTT.